The present TCR beta chain was sequenced within a study of blood T cell repertoires in COVID-19. Study in general: Material from acute and convalescent COVID-19 was sourced from the United States, Italy and Spain. The cDNA or gDNA used as material had been derived from T cells, B-cell-depleted T cells, or PBMCs.

Under the authors' procedure: Quantification of nucleated cells was approximated via reference gene primer amplification. The table came from immunoSEQ multiplex PCR; TCRdb's copy has only in-frame clones and leaves some out. V, J and clone size were drawn from that table, and D and trimming were deduced from the DNA. This repertoire shows 130,000 to 150,000 clones, under 90% found once; its top ten account for 35% to 40%. What was sequenced was peripheral blood. The source of this sequence is a human donor in a cohort sampled during active COVID-19.

Here the CDR3 DNA reads TGTGCCAGCAGAGACCCCGGGACTAGCGGATACAATGAGCAGTTCTTC. Amino acid sequence: CASRDPGTSGYNEQFF. The J gene is TRBJ2-1, the V gene TRBV6-6, with TRBD2 identical over 11 bases. Trimming removed 6 bases from V and 4 bases from J; junction bases left unmatched: 8. The CDR3 is 16 residues long. Per the germline V gene, CDR1 is MNHNY and CDR2 is SVGAGI (reference sequence).